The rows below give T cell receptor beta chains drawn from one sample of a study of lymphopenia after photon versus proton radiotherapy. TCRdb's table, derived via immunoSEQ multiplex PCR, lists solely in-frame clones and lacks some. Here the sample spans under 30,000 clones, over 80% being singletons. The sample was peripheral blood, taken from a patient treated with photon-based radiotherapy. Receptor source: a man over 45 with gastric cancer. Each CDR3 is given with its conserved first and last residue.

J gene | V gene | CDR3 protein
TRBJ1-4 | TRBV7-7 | CASSLGRNEKLFF
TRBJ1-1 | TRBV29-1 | CSDRGGNTEAFF
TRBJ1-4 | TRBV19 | CASSPRGEKLFF
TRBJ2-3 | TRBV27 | CASRRTSGGTDTQYF
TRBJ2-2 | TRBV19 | CASSISRTGVTGELFF
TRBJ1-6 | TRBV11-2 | CASSPEGRYNSPLHF
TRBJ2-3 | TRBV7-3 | CASSLWGLDTDTQYF
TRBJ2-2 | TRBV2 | CASSGRGRIGELFF
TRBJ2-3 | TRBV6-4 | CASSLQGADTQYF
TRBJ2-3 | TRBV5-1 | CASSLYPGSTDTQYF
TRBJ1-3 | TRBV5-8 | CASSFPGGSGNTIYF
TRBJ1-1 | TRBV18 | CASFIRDSEAFF
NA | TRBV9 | CASSEDRGPNEQYF
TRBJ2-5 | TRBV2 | CTPSGTSRETQYF
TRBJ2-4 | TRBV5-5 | CASSLDDRGIQYF
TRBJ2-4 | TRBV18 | CAGQGGDKNIQYF
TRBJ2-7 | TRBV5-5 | CASSLEGLYEQYF
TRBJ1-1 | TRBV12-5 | CASGLTGGTEAFF
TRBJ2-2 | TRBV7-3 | CASSLTNEIGELFF
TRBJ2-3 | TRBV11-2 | CASSLAGGTDTQYF
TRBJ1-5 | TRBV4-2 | CASSPVDRGPFNQPQHF
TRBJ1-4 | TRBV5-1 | CASSPDRVEKLFF
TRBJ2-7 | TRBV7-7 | CASSLAPGPLYEQYF
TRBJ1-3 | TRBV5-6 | CASSLDKSYGNTIYF
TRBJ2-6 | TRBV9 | CASSVRGPGANVLTF
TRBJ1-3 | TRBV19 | CASSAVGNTIYF
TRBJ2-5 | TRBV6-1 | CASRGDSLETQYF
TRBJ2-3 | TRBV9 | CASSVGTGTTDTQYF
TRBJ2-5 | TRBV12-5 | CASGPEPGATQYF
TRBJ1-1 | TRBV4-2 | CASSPQTGNTEAFF
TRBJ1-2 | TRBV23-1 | CASIHERDRANYGYTF
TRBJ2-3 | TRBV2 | CASKIETSGGGDTQYF
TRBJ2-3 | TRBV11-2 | CASSLVQGTDTQYF
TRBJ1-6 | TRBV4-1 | CASSPGGGGQPGSPLHF
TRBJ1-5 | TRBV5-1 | CASSPGHSNQPQHF
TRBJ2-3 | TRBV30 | CAWSQGMRGWGDTQYF
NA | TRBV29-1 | CSVTGTRSSYEQYF
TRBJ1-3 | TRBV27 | CASSLLPGTGNTIYF
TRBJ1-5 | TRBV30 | CAWSVQSNQPQHF
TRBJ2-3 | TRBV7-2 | CASSFPGPQAQSTQYF
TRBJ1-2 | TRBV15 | CATSRERGLGYGYTF
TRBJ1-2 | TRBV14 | CASSQDLQDSYGYTF
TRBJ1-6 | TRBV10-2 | CASNPGQDISSPLHF
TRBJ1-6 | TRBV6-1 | CASSEAGGHNSPLHF
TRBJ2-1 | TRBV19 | CASSNPTGVGQFF
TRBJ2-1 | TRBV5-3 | CARSFPMTVRNEQFF
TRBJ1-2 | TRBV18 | CASSARVHYGYTF
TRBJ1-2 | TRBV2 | CASSEAQGTEGYTF
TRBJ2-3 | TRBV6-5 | CASSLGYTDTQYF
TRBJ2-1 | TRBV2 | CASRKWDRGQNEQFF
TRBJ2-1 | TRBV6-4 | CASSDGTGSNEQFF
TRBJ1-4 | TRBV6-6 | CASSSSAEGRKLFF
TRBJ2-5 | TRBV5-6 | CASSSPGTSGGETQYF
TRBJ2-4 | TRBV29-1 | CSVAGQGASNIQYF